This entry features one TCR beta chain sequence. This sample is drawn from a study of OX40 agonist ivuxolimab in advanced cancers. Study details: Patients received the agonistic anti-OX40 (CD134) antibody ivuxolimab. Averaging approximately 60 years in age, with a range of about 23 to 90, the cohort was approximately 83% male.

From germline, CDR1 is SGHTA and CDR2 FQGTGA. The CDR3 is 15 amino acids. Trimming left V 0 bases short and J 5 bases short, with 13 bases between. Profiled with immunoSEQ multiplex PCR; TCRdb holds only in-frame clones, not every one. The sample lists over 95,000 clones, around 85% seen once, with more than 1.1% in the top ten. This receptor was obtained from an adult with an advanced solid tumor such as melanoma, head and neck, liver or kidney cancer. This chain uses TRBV7-3 with TRBJ1-2; D not certain. Specimen: CD4+ or CD8+ T cells sorted from blood, collected in a trial of the OX40 agonist ivuxolimab. CDR3 nucleotides: TGTGCCAGCAGCTTAACGCTGCTACCCTATTATGGCTACACCTTC. It translates to CASSLTLLPYYGYTF.